Reported below is one T cell receptor beta chain. An end of the junction does not agree with germline; a read error may underlie this. These data come from a study of blood T cell repertoires in COVID-19. About the study: Acute and convalescent COVID-19 samples came from the United States, Italy and Spain. T cells, B-cell-depleted T cells, or PBMCs provided the cDNA or gDNA that served as material.

Original data processing: Estimation of nucleated cell counts relied on the amplification of reference gene primers. Sequenced by immunoSEQ multiplex PCR; TCRdb stores in-frame clones only, minus some. V and J calls and clone size are those listed in that table; D and trimming were worked out from the DNA. The sample includes about 170,000 clones, 65% to 85% seen only once; the top ten take roughly 19%. This CDR3 contains 14 residues. Germline V lookup: CDR1 SGHKS, CDR2 YYEKEE (reference sequence). This clonotype was obtained from a woman between 65 and 79 years old who had recovered from COVID-19. Sequenced sample: peripheral blood. The V gene is TRBV5-5, the J gene TRBJ2-3, with D tentatively TRBD2 (6 bases). The CDR3 spells CASNLEWGADTQYF. The DNA of the CDR3 is TGTGCCAGCAACTTGGAGTGGGGGGCAGATACGCAGTATTTT.